The T cell receptor (beta chain) under discussion was sequenced for a study of response to subunit inactivated influenza vaccine. General study points: Only a handful of new T cells, the authors suggested, are recruited with each seasonal influenza vaccination.

In germline, CDR1 is SGHDT, CDR2 YYEEEE. The CDR3 is made up of 15 amino acids. V gave up 4 bases and J gave up 2 bases, with 14 bases separating them. With respect to this clonotype: Antigen specificity is unknown. This CDR3 fails to terminate in the conserved phenylalanine or tryptophan, so it likely reflects a read error.

TCRdb itself ran the RT-PCR reads through MiXCR, one entry per CDR3 protein. The sample carries almost 600,000 distinct CDR3 sequences, 14% recorded once. The chain joins TRBV5-6 to TRBJ2-3; D remains ambiguous. The receptor comes from a man over 45 who received an inactivated influenza vaccine. Source: PBMCs from blood, taken about 12 days after vaccination. The CDR3 DNA follows: TGTGCCAGCAGCCCAGGCTGGCGCCTCACAGATACGCAGTATCTT. Amino acid sequence: CASSPGWRLTDTQYL.